The 16 T cell receptor beta chains below come from one sample, sequenced in a study of blood T cell repertoires in COVID-19. Clones were read by immunoSEQ multiplex PCR, and TCRdb kept only the in-frame ones, dropping some. The table records under 250,000 clones, 83% of them present only once. Sequencing was performed on PBMCs or T cells enriched from blood (not recorded which). The receptor source for this set is a woman aged 45-65 years who had been exposed to COVID-19.

The genes are TRBV28 and TRBJ2-6; D gene uncertain. Germline V gene sequence: CDR1 MDHEN, CDR2 SYDVKM. V lost 1 base and J lost 0, with 13 bases in between. This CDR3 comprises 18 residues. CDR3 nucleotides: TGTGCCAGCAGTTTATACGGCAGGTTGTCCTCTGGGGCCAACGTCCTGACTTTC. This codes for CASSLYGRLSSGANVLTF.

The V gene is TRBV5-1, the J gene TRBJ1-2; D not certain. CDR1 is SGHRS and CDR2 is YFSETQ in the germline V gene. This CDR3 is built from 12 residues. Trimming pared 0 bases from V and 8 bases from J, leaving 8 bases between. The CDR3 spells CASSLDSRGYTF. The CDR3 DNA follows: TGCGCCAGCAGCTTGGACAGTCGGGGCTACACCTTC.

The genes are TRBV2 and TRBJ1-1, with D perhaps matching TRBD1 (5 bases). This CDR3 region has 14 residues. Trimming shortened V by 6 bases and J by 1 base, and 12 bases separated the two germline ends. Germline V gene sequence: CDR1 SNHLY, CDR2 FYNNEI. The CDR3 nucleotides read TGTGCCAGCAGGTGGCGGGGGACGAACACTGAAGCTTTCTTT. Translation: CASRWRGTNTEAFF.

In this sample, this clone turned up a few times. This rearrangement joins TRBV24-1 to TRBJ2-3; TRBD1 matches 8 bases. V trimming: 1 base; J trimming: 6 bases; junction bases outside the gene matches: 5. In germline, CDR1 is KGHDR, CDR2 SFDVKD. This CDR3 spans 15 amino acids. In nucleotides, the CDR3 is TGTGCCACCAGTGATTTCAGGGGGCGAGGGGATACGCAGTATTTT. Its translation is CATSDFRGRGDTQYF.

This chain joins TRBV5-1 and TRBJ1-3; no reliable D call. CDR3 length equals 14 residues. V shed 0 bases and J shed 0 bases, with 4 bases lying between them. Germline values: CDR1 SGHRS, CDR2 YFSETQ. CDR3 nucleotide sequence: TGCGCCAGCAGCTTGGACATCTCTGGAAACACCATATATTTT. Translation gives CASSLDISGNTIYF.

This sequence joins TRBV11-2 and TRBJ2-7; D is perhaps TRBD2 (6 bases). Germline lookup yields CDR1 SGHAT and CDR2 FQNNGV. The CDR3 contains 14 residues. Trimming removed 1 base from V and 2 bases from J, with 9 bases in between. For the CDR3, the DNA is TGTGCCAGCAGCTTAGGACCGGGGGCCTACGAGCAGTACTTC. This gives the protein CASSLGPGAYEQYF.

The CDR3 is CGTGENTEAFF. The CDR3 nucleotides are TGTGGGACAGGGGAGAACACTGAAGCTTTCTTT. This chain uses TRBV11-2 with TRBJ1-1; the match to TRBD1 covers 9 bases. Germline V gene data show CDR1 as SGHAT and CDR2 as FQNNGV. The CDR3 contains 11 residues.

The V and J genes are TRBV28 and TRBJ1-1; no clear D. Germline CDR1 is MDHEN and CDR2 is SYDVKM. CDR3 length: 12 residues. With 5 bases removed from V and 1 base from J, the gap between germline ends came to 5 bases. CDR3 residues: CASSLGNTEAFF. CDR3 nucleotides: TGTGCCAGCAGTCTAGGGAACACTGAAGCTTTCTTT. Supplemented by reference TRBV28 and TRBJ1-1, the full variable domain reads DVKVTQSSRYLVKRTGEKVFLECVQDMDHENMFWYRQDPGLGLRLIYFSYDVKMKEKGDIPEGYSVSREKKERFSLILESASTNQTSMYLCASSLGNTEAFFGQGTRLTVV.

This clone was found a few times. At one boundary the junction diverges from the germline segment, which might be a read error. The chain carries TRBV5-6 and TRBJ1-4; 9 bases match TRBD1. This CDR3 comprises 12 residues. Germline V gene lookup returns CDR1 SGHDT and CDR2 YYEEEE. The CDR3: CASSLGIRDRVF. CDR3 sequence (DNA): TGTGCCAGCAGCTTGGGCATCCGGGACAGGGTCTTT.

V usage is TRBV19 and J usage is TRBJ2-4, with 8 bases fitting TRBD1. Per the germline V gene, CDR1 is LNHDA and CDR2 is SQIVND (reference sequence). This CDR3 has 15 amino acids. The V segment lost 6 bases and the J segment 4 bases; nucleotides outside the gene matches: 8. As DNA, the CDR3 is TGTGCCAGTAGAGACAGGGACAGGAGAAAAAACATTCAGTACTTC. This encodes CASRDRDRRKNIQYF.

CDR3 bases: TGTGCCAGCAGCCCCCGCCCGGCGGGGGGGCCGGGTACGCAGTATTTT. It translates to CASSPRPAGGPGTQYF. V gene TRBV7-2 combines with J gene TRBJ2-3; 9 positions match TRBD2. This CDR3 has 16 amino acids. In germline, CDR1 is SGHTA, CDR2 FQGNSA. After removal of 5 bases from V and 8 bases from J, the junction contained 14 bases not matched to a gene.

The chain couples TRBV7-9 to TRBJ1-1, with unresolved D. Trimming shortened V by 3 bases and J by 2 bases, and 7 bases separated the two germline ends. The CDR3 totals 13 residues. Germline CDR1 and CDR2: SEHNR and FQNEAQ (reference sequence). CDR3 bases: TGTGCCAGCAGCTTTCGGGGTAACACTGAAGCTTTCTTT. It translates to CASSFRGNTEAFF.

This chain connects TRBV28 to TRBJ1-4; a weak D match, TRBD1 (6 bases). The CDR3 has 14 residues. Germline V gives CDR1 MDHEN, CDR2 SYDVKM. Trimming cost V 4 bases and J 8 bases, with 14 bases left between them. The CDR3 DNA follows: TGTGCCAGCAGTTCTGTGGGGGCTAGAGAAAAACTGTTTTTT. Translation: CASSSVGAREKLFF.

The chain links TRBV12-3 or TRBV12-4 to TRBJ2-3, with D unresolved. V lost 1 base and J lost 5, with 7 bases in between. CDR3 length: 13 amino acids. This CDR3 reads CASSLGLRDTQYF. The CDR3 bases are TGTGCCAGCAGTTTAGGCCTGAGAGATACGCAGTATTTT.

The rearrangement uses TRBV9 and TRBJ2-2; 10 positions match TRBD1. Germline values: CDR1 SGDLS, CDR2 YYNGEE. The trim removed 4 bases at V and 5 bases at J, leaving 8 bases unmatched. The CDR3 extends over 16 amino acids. CDR3 DNA: TGTGCCAGCAGCCCGAGACAGGGGGCAGGAACCGGGGAGCTGTTTTTT. Protein: CASSPRQGAGTGELFF.

V usage is TRBV19 and J usage is TRBJ1-1, with TRBD1 matching 8 bases. This CDR3 comprises 14 residues. CDR1 is LNHDA, CDR2 SQIVND, per germline (reference sequence). The V gene end was trimmed by 5 bases and the J gene end by 5 bases; junction bases not matched to a gene: 7. CDR3 nucleotide sequence: TGTGCCAGTAGTGTGGGACAGGCTGGAACTGAAGCTTTCTTT. It specifies CASSVGQAGTEAFF.